In this sample, the clone carrying this T cell receptor beta chain turned up once. These data originate in a study of T cell changes during pregnancy in multiple sclerosis. Sequenced by immunoSEQ multiplex PCR; TCRdb stores in-frame clones only, minus some. The table includes some 110,000 clones, more than 85% detected once. This sample comprised peripheral blood, obtained in the third trimester of pregnancy. The origin of this receptor is a female donor with multiple sclerosis, enrolled in a pregnancy study.

The CDR3 protein is CASRNAGGLVYGYTF. The CDR3 coding sequence is TGTGCCAGCCGTAACGCTGGGGGGTTGGTCTATGGCTACACCTTC. The V call is TRBV27, the J call TRBJ1-2, with D possibly matching TRBD1 (5 bases). This CDR3 has 15 amino acids. Looked up from germline, CDR1 is MNHEY and CDR2 is SMNVEV (reference sequence). Trimming stripped 8 bases from V and 4 bases from J, with 20 bases between.